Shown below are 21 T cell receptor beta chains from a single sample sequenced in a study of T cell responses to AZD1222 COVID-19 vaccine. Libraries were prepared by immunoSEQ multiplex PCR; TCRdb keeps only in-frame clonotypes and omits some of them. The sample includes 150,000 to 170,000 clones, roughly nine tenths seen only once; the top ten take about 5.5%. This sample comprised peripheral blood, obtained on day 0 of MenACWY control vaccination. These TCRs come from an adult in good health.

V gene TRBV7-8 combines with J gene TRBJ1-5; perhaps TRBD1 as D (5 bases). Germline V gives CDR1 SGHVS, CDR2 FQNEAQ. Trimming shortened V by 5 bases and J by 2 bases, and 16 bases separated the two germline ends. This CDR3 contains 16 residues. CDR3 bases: TGTGCCAGCAGCCCTCCGCAGGGCCGGGGCAATCAGCCCCAGCATTTT. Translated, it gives CASSPPQGRGNQPQHF. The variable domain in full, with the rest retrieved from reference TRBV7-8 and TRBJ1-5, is GAGVSQSPRYKVAKRGQDVALRCDPISGHVSLFWYQQALGQGPEFLTYFQNEAQLDKSGLPSDRFFAERPEGSVSTLKIQRTQQEDSAVYLCASSPPQGRGNQPQHFGDGTRLSIL.

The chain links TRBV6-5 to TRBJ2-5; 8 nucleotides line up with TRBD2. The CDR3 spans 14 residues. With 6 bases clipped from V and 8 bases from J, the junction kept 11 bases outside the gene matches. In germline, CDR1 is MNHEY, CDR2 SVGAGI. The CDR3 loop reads CASRTSVWVETQYF. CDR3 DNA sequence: TGTGCCAGCAGGACTAGCGTATGGGTTGAAACCCAGTACTTC.

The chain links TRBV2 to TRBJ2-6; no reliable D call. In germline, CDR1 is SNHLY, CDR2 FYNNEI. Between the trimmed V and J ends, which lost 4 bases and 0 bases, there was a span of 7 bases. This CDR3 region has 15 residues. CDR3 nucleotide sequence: TGTGCCAGCAGTGGACTCCGCTCTGGGGCCAACGTCCTGACTTTC. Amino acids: CASSGLRSGANVLTF.

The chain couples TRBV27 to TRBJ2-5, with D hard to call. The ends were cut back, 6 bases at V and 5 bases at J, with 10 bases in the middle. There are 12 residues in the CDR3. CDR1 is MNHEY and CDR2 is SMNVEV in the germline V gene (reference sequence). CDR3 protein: CASSHSRETQYF. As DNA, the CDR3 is TGTGCCAGCAGCCACAGCCGCGAGACCCAGTACTTC.

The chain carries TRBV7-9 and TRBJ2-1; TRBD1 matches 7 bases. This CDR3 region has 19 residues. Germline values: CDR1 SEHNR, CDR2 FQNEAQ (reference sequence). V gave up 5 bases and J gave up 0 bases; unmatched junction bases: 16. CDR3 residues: CASSPALRTGRSSYNEQFF. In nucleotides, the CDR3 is TGTGCCAGCAGCCCCGCCCTAAGGACAGGACGCAGCTCCTACAATGAGCAGTTCTTC.

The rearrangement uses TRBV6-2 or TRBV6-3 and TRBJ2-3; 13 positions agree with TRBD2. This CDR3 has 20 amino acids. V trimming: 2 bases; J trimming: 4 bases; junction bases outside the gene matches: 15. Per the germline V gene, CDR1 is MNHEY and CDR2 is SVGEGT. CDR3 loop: CASSYRLTTSGGSLPDTQYF. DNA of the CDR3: TGTGCCAGCAGTTACCGCCTCACGACTAGCGGGGGGTCCCTACCAGATACGCAGTATTTT.

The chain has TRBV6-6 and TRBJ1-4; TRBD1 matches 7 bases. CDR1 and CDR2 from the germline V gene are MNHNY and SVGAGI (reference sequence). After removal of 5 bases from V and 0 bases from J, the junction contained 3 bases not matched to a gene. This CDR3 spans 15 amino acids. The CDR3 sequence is CASSLQGATNEKLFF. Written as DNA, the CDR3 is TGTGCCAGCAGTCTTCAGGGGGCAACTAATGAAAAACTGTTTTTT.

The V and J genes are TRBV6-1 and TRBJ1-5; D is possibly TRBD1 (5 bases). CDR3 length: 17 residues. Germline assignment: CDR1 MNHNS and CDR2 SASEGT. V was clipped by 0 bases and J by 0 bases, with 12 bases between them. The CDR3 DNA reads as TGTGCCAGCAGTGAAGCGCGGCAGGGCTATAGCAATCAGCCCCAGCATTTT. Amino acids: CASSEARQGYSNQPQHF.

The CDR3 sequence is CASSDRPTSNSPLHF. CDR3 nucleotide sequence: TGTGCCAGCAGTGACAGGCCCACTTCAAATTCACCCCTCCACTTT. The chain carries TRBV6-4 and TRBJ1-6; D uncertain. The CDR3 runs to 15 residues. Germline loops: CDR1 MRHNA, CDR2 SNTAGT. Trimming took 2 bases from V and 7 from J, leaving 12 bases between them.

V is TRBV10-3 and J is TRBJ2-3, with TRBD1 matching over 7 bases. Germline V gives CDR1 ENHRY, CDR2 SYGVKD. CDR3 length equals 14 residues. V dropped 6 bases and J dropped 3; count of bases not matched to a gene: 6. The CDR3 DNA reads TGTGCCATCAGGGATGAGACAGGGACAGATACGCAGTATTTT. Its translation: CAIRDETGTDTQYF.

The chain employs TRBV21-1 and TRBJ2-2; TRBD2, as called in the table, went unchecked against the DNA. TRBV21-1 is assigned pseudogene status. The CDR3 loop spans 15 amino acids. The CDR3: CASSERLAISGELFF. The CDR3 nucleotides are TGTGCCAGCAGCGAACGACTAGCTATCTCCGGGGAGCTGTTTTTT.

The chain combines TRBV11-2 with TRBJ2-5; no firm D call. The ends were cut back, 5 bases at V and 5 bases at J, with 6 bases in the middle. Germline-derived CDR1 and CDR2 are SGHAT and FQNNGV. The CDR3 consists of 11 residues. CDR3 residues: CASSSMETQYF. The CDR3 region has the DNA TGTGCCAGCAGCAGTATGGAGACCCAGTACTTC.

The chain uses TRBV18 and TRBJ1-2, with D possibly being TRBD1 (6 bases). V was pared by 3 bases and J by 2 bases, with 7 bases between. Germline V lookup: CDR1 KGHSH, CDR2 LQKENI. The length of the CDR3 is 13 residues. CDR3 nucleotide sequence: TGTGCCAGCTCACCCAGGGGAAACTATGGCTACACCTTC. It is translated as CASSPRGNYGYTF.

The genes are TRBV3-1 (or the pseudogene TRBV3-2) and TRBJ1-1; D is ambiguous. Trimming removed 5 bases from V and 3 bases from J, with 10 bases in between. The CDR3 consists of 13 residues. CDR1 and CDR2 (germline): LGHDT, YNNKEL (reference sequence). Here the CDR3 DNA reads TGTGCCAGCAGCGTCGATTGGGACACTGAAGCTTTCTTT. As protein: CASSVDWDTEAFF.

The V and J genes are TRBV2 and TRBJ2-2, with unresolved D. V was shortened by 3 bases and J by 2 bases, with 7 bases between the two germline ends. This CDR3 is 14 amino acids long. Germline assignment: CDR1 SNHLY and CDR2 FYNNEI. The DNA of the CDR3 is TGTGCCAGCAGTGATACCGAAAACACCGGGGAGCTGTTTTTT. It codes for CASSDTENTGELFF.

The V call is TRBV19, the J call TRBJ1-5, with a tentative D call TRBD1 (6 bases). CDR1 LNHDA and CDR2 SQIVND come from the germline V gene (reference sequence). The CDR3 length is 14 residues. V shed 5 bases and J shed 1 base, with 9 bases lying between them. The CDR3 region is CASSRTASNQPQHF. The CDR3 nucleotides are TGTGCCAGTAGTCGGACAGCCAGCAATCAGCCCCAGCATTTT.

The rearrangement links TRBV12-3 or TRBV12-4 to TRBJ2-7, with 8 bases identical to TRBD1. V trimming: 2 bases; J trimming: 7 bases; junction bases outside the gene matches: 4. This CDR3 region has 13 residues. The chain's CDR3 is CASSLQGAGEQYF. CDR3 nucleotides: TGTGCCAGCAGTTTACAGGGGGCCGGGGAGCAGTACTTC.

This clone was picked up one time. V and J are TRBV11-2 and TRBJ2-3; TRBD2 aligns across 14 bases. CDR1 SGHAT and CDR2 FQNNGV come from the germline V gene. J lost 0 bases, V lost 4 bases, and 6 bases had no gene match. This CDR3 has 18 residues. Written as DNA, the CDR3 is TGTGCCAGCAGCTACTCCTGGACTAGCGGGGGGAGCACAGATACGCAGTATTTT. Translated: CASSYSWTSGGSTDTQYF.

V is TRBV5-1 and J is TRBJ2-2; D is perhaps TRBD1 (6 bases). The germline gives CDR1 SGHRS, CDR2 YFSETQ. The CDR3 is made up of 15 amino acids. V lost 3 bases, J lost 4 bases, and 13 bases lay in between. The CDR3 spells CASSSPRGGTGELFF. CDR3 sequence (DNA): TGCGCCAGCAGCTCCCCGCGAGGGGGCACCGGGGAGCTGTTTTTT.

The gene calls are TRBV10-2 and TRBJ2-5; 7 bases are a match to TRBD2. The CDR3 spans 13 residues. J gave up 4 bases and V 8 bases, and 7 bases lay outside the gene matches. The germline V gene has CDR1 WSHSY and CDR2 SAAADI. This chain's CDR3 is CASARGEGETQYF. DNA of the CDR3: TGCGCCAGCGCACGGGGGGAGGGAGAGACCCAGTACTTC.

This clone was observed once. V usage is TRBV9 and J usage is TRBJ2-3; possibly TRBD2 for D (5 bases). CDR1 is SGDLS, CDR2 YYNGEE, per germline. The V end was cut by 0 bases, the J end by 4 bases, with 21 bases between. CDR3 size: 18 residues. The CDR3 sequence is CASSVGLLVARAADTQYF. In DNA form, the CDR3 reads TGTGCCAGCAGCGTAGGGTTGTTGGTAGCGAGGGCGGCAGATACGCAGTATTTT.